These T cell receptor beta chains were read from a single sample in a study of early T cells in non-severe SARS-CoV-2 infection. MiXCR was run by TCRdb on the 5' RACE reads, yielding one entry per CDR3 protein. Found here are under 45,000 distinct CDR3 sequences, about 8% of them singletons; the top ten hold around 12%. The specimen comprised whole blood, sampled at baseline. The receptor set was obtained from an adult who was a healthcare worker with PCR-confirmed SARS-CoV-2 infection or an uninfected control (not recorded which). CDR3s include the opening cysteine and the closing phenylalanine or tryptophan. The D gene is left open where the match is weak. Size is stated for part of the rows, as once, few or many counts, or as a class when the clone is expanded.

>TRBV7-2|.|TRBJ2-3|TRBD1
CASSSQGAQVDTQYF
TGTGCCAGCAGCTCCCAGGGGGCGCAGGTAGATACGCAGTATTTT
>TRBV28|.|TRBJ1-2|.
CASSLPTRTGPPGYTF
TGTGCCAGCAGTTTACCGACCCGGACGGGCCCCCCGGGCTACACCTTC
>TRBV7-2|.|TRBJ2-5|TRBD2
CASSNFGLAGGPYQETQYF
TGTGCCAGCAGCAACTTCGGACTAGCGGGGGGCCCGTACCAAGAGACCCAGTACTTC
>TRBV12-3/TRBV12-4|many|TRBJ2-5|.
CASSLAFAQETQYF
TGTGCCAGCAGTTTGGCCTTCGCACAAGAGACCCAGTACTTC
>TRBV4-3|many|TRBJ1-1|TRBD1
CASSQVWTGVLSDTEAFF
TGCGCCAGCAGCCAAGTGTGGACAGGGGTTTTGAGTGACACTGAAGCTTTCTTT
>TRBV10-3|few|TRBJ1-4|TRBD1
CATSDRLATNEKLFF
TGTGCCACCTCGGACAGGCTTGCAACTAATGAAAAACTGTTTTTT
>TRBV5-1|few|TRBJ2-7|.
CASSLWGREDNEQYF
TGCGCCAGCAGCTTGTGGGGCAGGGAGGACAACGAGCAGTACTTC
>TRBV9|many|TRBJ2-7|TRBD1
CASSVTGTGGYEQYF
TGTGCCAGCAGCGTCACCGGGACAGGGGGCTACGAGCAGTACTTC
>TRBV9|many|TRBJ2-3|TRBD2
CASSATSEGATDTQYF
TGTGCCAGCAGCGCGACTAGCGAGGGCGCTACAGATACGCAGTATTTT
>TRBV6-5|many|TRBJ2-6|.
CASSSDSSGANVLTF
TGTGCCAGCAGCTCCGACAGCTCTGGGGCCAACGTCCTGACTTTC
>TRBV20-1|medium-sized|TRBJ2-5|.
CSARPVGETQYF
TGCAGTGCTAGACCAGTGGGAGAGACCCAGTACTTC
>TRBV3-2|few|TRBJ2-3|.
CASSQEQRGGVTQYF
TGTGCCAGCAGCCAAGAACAGCGGGGGGGTGTTACGCAGTATTTT
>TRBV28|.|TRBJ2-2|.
CASSPLKSRGSSAGELFF
TGTGCCAGCAGTCCTCTCAAGTCGCGGGGTAGCTCAGCCGGGGAGCTGTTTTTT
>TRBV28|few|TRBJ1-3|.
CASSTPLSGNTIYF
TGTGCCAGCAGTACCCCCCTAAGCGGAAACACCATATATTTT
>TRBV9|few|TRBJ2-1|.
CASSVGSGQGNEQFF
TGTGCCAGCAGCGTAGGATCCGGCCAGGGGAATGAGCAGTTCTTC
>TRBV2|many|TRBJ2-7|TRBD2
CASSQTTQGLAGAYEQYF
TGTGCCAGCAGCCAAACTACTCAGGGACTAGCGGGAGCCTACGAGCAGTACTTC
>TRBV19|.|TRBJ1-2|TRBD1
CASAGQGAYYGYTF
TGTGCCAGCGCTGGACAGGGGGCTTACTATGGCTACACCTTC
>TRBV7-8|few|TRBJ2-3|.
CASSRGAPFRTDTQYF
TGTGCCAGCAGCCGCGGAGCGCCTTTCCGCACAGATACGCAGTATTTT
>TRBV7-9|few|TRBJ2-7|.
CASSLDSEDEQYF
TGTGCCAGCAGCTTAGATTCGGAAGACGAGCAGTACTTC
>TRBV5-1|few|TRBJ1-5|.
CASSLEDSANQPQHF
TGCGCCAGCAGCTTGGAGGACAGCGCAAATCAGCCCCAGCATTTT
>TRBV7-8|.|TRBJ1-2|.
CASSPSTAYYGYTF
TGTGCCAGCAGCCCGTCAACTGCATACTATGGCTACACCTTC
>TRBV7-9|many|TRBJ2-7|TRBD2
CASESGTYEQYF
TGTGCCAGCGAGAGCGGGACCTACGAGCAGTACTTC
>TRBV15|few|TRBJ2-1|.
CATSRRGGGAYNEQFF
TGTGCCACCAGCCGCCGAGGCGGGGGCGCCTACAATGAGCAGTTCTTC
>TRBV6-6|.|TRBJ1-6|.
CAASSYNSPLHF
TGTGCCGCCAGCTCCTATAATTCACCCCTCCACTTT
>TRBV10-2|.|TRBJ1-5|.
CASRDSRLGSNQPQHF
TGCGCCAGCAGGGACAGCCGCTTAGGGAGCAATCAGCCCCAGCATTTT
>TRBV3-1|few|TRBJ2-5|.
CASSLDGMETQYF
TGTGCCAGCAGCCTGGACGGGATGGAGACCCAGTACTTC
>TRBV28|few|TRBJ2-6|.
CASSDTRGSGANVLTF
TGTGCCAGCAGTGACACTAGGGGGTCTGGGGCCAACGTCCTGACTTTC
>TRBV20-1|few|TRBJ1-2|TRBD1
CSAPEDRDRGPNTF
TGCAGTGCTCCAGAAGACCGGGACAGGGGACCAAACACCTTC
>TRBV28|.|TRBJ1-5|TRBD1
CASIPARDRRTINQPQHF
TGTGCCAGCATTCCCGCCCGGGACAGACGCACGATAAATCAGCCCCAGCATTTT
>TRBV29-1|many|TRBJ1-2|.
CSVEDRTGYGYTF
TGCAGCGTTGAAGATCGGACGGGCTATGGCTACACCTTC
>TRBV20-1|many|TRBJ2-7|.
CSARWALSSYEQYF
TGCAGTGCTAGATGGGCGTTAAGCTCCTACGAGCAGTACTTC
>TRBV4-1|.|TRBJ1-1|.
CASSQDPSGTSEAFF
TGCGCCAGCAGCCAAGACCCCTCGGGAACCAGCGAAGCTTTCTTT
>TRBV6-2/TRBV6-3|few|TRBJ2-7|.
CASTHGYEQYF
TGTGCCAGCACCCACGGTTACGAGCAGTACTTC
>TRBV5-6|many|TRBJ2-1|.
CASSLDSLRDNEQFF
TGTGCCAGCAGCTTGGACAGTCTGAGAGACAATGAGCAGTTCTTC
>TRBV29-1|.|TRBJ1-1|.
CSVRLAEAFF
TGCAGCGTTCGACTAGCTGAAGCTTTCTTT
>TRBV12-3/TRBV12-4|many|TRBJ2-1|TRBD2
CASSPGTSGGGSEQFF
TGTGCCAGCAGTCCGGGGACTAGCGGGGGTGGTAGTGAGCAGTTCTTC
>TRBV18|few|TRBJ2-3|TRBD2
CASSLKKGRGTDTQYF
TGTGCCAGCTCACTGAAGAAGGGGAGGGGCACAGATACGCAGTATTTT
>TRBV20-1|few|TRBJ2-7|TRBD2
CSAILAGGGEQYF
TGCAGTGCTATCCTAGCGGGGGGTGGCGAGCAGTACTTC
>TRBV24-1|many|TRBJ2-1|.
CATSDSGSSYNEQFF
TGTGCCACCAGTGATTCGGGGAGCTCCTACAATGAGCAGTTCTTC
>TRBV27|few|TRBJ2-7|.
CASSLKTGYEQYF
TGTGCCAGCAGTTTAAAAACAGGGTACGAGCAGTACTTC
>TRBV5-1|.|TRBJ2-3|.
CASSMTIPADTQYF
TGCGCCAGCAGCATGACTATTCCCGCAGATACGCAGTATTTT
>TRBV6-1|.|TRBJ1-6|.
CASKRQADYNSPLHF
TGTGCCAGCAAGAGACAGGCGGATTATAATTCACCCCTCCACTTT